The 15 T cell receptor beta chains below all came from one sample that was sequenced in a study of cytomegalovirus exposure and HLA in healthy donors. TCRdb's copy holds only in-frame clones and misses some; the assay was immunoSEQ multiplex PCR. Found here are around 170,000 clones, 88% of them singletons; the top ten hold 2.5% to 3%. Source material: PBMCs. These TCRs come from a man between 18 and 35 years old in good health and CMV-seronegative.

The chain joins TRBV15 to TRBJ2-2; D is possibly TRBD1 (5 bases). The CDR3 is 16 residues long. Germline assignment: CDR1 LNHNV and CDR2 YYDKDF (reference sequence). V was shortened by 5 bases and J by 6 bases, with 19 bases between the two germline ends. DNA for the CDR3: TGTGCCACCAGCTCCTTCCAGGGTCGATTTTCCGGGGAGCTGTTTTTT. Protein sequence: CATSSFQGRFSGELFF.

The chain carries TRBV25-1 and TRBJ1-3; D not certain. Germline V gene data show CDR1 as MGHDK and CDR2 as SYGVNS. The CDR3 runs 14 residues. The germline V and J ends were trimmed by 4 bases and 4 bases, with 11 bases remaining between them. CDR3 loop: CASSAREKGNTIYF. CDR3 sequence (DNA): TGTGCCAGCAGTGCCCGGGAAAAAGGAAACACCATATATTTT.

V gene TRBV29-1 combines with J gene TRBJ2-7; 7 nucleotides align to TRBD1. The CDR3 has 12 residues. Trimming removed 6 bases from V and 1 base from J; junction bases left unmatched: 3. Germline loops: CDR1 SQVTM, CDR2 ANQGSEA. The CDR3 nucleotides read TGCAGCGTCTGGGACAGATCCTACGAGCAGTACTTC. Translating it yields CSVWDRSYEQYF.

Here the CDR3 reads CASSQRGRDQPQHF. As DNA, the CDR3 is TGTGCCAGCAGCCAAAGGGGCAGAGATCAGCCCCAGCATTTT. This chain links TRBV4-2 with TRBJ1-5; tentative D call: TRBD1 (5 bases). V was pared by 2 bases and J by 5 bases, with 10 bases between. This CDR3 spans 14 amino acids. Germline CDR1 reads LGHNA; CDR2 reads YNFKEQ.

The V call is TRBV7-9, the J call TRBJ2-2, with a possible D match to TRBD2 (5 bases). Trimming shortened V by 5 bases and J by 6 bases, and 10 bases separated the two germline ends. The CDR3 is made up of 13 amino acids. Germline values: CDR1 SEHNR, CDR2 FQNEAQ (reference sequence). CDR3 sequence: CASSPTEAGELFF. CDR3 coding DNA: TGTGCCAGCAGCCCGACGGAGGCCGGGGAGCTGTTTTTT.

The rearrangement uses TRBV7-9 and TRBJ2-3, with D possibly being TRBD1 (7 bases). Germline CDR1 SEHNR, CDR2 FQNEAQ (reference sequence). This CDR3 comprises 15 residues. Trimming left V 1 base short and J 5 bases short, with 13 bases between. The CDR3 reads CASSLDSGGGDTQYF. The CDR3 nucleotides read TGTGCCAGCAGCTTAGACTCAGGGGGAGGAGATACGCAGTATTTT.

This clone was observed a few times. J is TRBJ1-4 and V is TRBV7-8; TRBD1 matches at 7 bases. Germline V gene sequence: CDR1 SGHVS, CDR2 FQNEAQ. This CDR3 spans 15 amino acids. Germline trimming cut 0 bases from V and 3 bases from J; bases unmatched to any gene: 1. Here the CDR3 reads CASSLAGTANEKLFF. The CDR3 DNA is TGTGCCAGCAGCTTAGCGGGGACAGCTAATGAAAAACTGTTTTTT.

The J gene is TRBJ1-2, the V gene TRBV28; the match to TRBD1 covers 12 bases. The CDR3 loop spans 14 amino acids. Germline V lookup: CDR1 MDHEN, CDR2 SYDVKM. V dropped 10 bases and J dropped 7; count of bases not matched to a gene: 10. DNA of the CDR3: TGTGCCACCTTCCAGGGACAGGGGGCCAGTGGCTACACCTTC. This translates into CATFQGQGASGYTF.

Only one count was recorded for this clone. The chain is built from TRBV2 and TRBJ1-2; D remains unclear. Trimming removed 4 bases from V and 1 base from J, with 10 bases in between. This CDR3 has 14 amino acids. The V gene's germline CDR1 is SNHLY and CDR2 FYNNEI. CDR3 sequence reads: CASSGQEGNYGYTF. The CDR3 DNA reads as TGTGCCAGCAGTGGGCAGGAGGGTAACTATGGCTACACCTTC.

The chain uses TRBV6-5 and TRBJ1-2, with TRBD1 identical over 9 bases. V was clipped by 7 bases and J by 4 bases; unmatched bases: 4. The CDR3 runs 13 residues. The germline V gene has CDR1 MNHEY and CDR2 SVGAGI. The CDR3 DNA reads as TGTGCCAGCAAGGAGGACAGGGGCTATGGCTACACCTTC. Translating gives CASKEDRGYGYTF.

This chain uses TRBV4-3 with TRBJ2-7; tentatively, D is TRBD2 (6 bases). Per germline, CDR1 LGHNA and CDR2 YSLEER. The V end lost 1 base, the J end lost 2 bases, and 12 bases lay between the germline ends. The CDR3 covers 15 residues. The CDR3 nucleotides read TGCGCCAGCAGCCAAGTCCATTCGGGGGCCTACGAGCAGTACTTC. Protein product: CASSQVHSGAYEQYF.

A single count supports this clone. The chain uses TRBV2 and TRBJ2-5; TRBD2 agrees at 10 bases. CDR3 size: 15 residues. CDR1 is SNHLY, CDR2 FYNNEI, per germline. After removal of 2 bases from V and 6 bases from J, the junction contained 6 bases not matched to a gene. The CDR3 spells CASSERGAGGKTQYF. CDR3 sequence (DNA): TGTGCCAGCAGTGAAAGGGGAGCGGGGGGGAAGACCCAGTACTTC.

This chain uses TRBV28 with TRBJ1-1; 8 nucleotides match TRBD1. The CDR3 is 16 amino acids. The J segment lost 4 bases and the V segment lost 4 bases, leaving 11 bases of the junction unmatched. CDR1 is MDHEN and CDR2 is SYDVKM in the germline V gene. The CDR3 loop reads CASSYSLRTGLTEAFF. Written as DNA, the CDR3 is TGTGCCAGCAGTTACTCCCTCAGGACAGGGCTCACTGAAGCTTTCTTT.

The rearrangement joins TRBV5-1 to TRBJ1-1; no reliable D call. Trimming took off 1 base at V and 0 bases at J, with 13 bases between the two ends. Germline CDR1 and CDR2: SGHRS and YFSETQ. This CDR3 has 16 residues. CDR3 bases: TGCGCCAGCAGCTTGCGGGAACAGAGGGTGAACACTGAAGCTTTCTTT. Translated, it gives CASSLREQRVNTEAFF.

The chain joins TRBV7-9 to TRBJ1-4, with D unresolved. Between the trimmed V and J ends, which lost 4 bases and 7 bases, there was a span of 13 bases. From germline, CDR1 is SEHNR and CDR2 FQNEAQ (reference sequence). CDR3 length: 14 amino acids. The DNA of the CDR3 is TGTGCCAGCAGCTATGCACGCGGAGTTGAAAAACTGTTTTTT. This codes for CASSYARGVEKLFF.